These 12 T cell receptor beta chains were sequenced from one sample in a study of cytomegalovirus exposure and HLA in healthy donors (dated by TCRdb to 2016 to 2017). Libraries were built with the immunoSEQ multiplex PCR assay. A mixture of 60 forward primers for TCR Vbeta segments and 13 reverse primers for TCR Jbeta segments was used in the multiplex PCR. TCRdb took over this immuneACCESS table, retaining in-frame rearrangements with V and J assigned. Such tables are incomplete; in checked studies, under half of the missing clones stem from an unresolved V gene, and the remainder is unexplained. Here the sample has some 110,000 clones; around 80% occur a single time. Of the sample, about 1% is held by the ten largest clones. The sample taken for sequencing was PBMCs. The receptors derive from a woman younger than 45 in good health and CMV-seronegative.

V usage is TRBV5-1 and J usage is TRBJ2-3, with D tentatively TRBD2 (7 bases). CDR1 and CDR2 (germline): SGHRS, YFSETQ. Trimming removed 3 bases at V and 4 bases at J, with 18 bases between. This CDR3 spans 16 amino acids. CDR3 in DNA: TGCGCCAGCAGCTGGGGGGCAGCGGGGAGACCAGATACGCAGTATTTT. Its protein is CASSWGAAGRPDTQYF.

J is TRBJ1-5 and V is TRBV6-1, with TRBD1 identical over 8 bases. The trim removed 8 bases at V and 3 bases at J, leaving 3 bases unmatched. Germline V gene lookup returns CDR1 MNHNS and CDR2 SASEGT. The CDR3 spans 13 residues. For the CDR3, the DNA is TGTGCCAGCTTGGGACAGGTCAATCAGCCCCAGCATTTT. This gives the protein CASLGQVNQPQHF.

This clone occurred a few times. This rearrangement joins TRBV27 to TRBJ1-5; 9 bases match TRBD1. The junction had 1 base not matched to a gene; V was cut back by 6 bases and J by 7 bases. This CDR3 region has 12 residues. CDR1 is MNHEY, CDR2 SMNVEV, per germline (reference sequence). CDR3 region: CASRTGGQPQHF. The CDR3 nucleotides are TGTGCCAGCAGAACAGGGGGCCAGCCCCAGCATTTT.

The V gene is TRBV6-5, the J gene TRBJ1-4, with D tentatively TRBD1 (5 bases). Germline loops: CDR1 MNHEY, CDR2 SVGAGI. V dropped 4 bases and J dropped 6 bases, with 18 bases sitting between them. This CDR3 is 16 amino acids long. CDR3 nucleotides: TGTGCCAGCAGTTTGAACGGACGCCCGGGGGATGAAAAACTGTTTTTT. Translating it yields CASSLNGRPGDEKLFF.

This chain uses TRBV27 with TRBJ2-3; a possible D gene is TRBD2 (7 bases). Between the trimmed V and J ends, which lost 3 bases and 6 bases, there was a span of 25 bases. The CDR3 sequence is 18 residues long. The V gene's germline CDR1 is MNHEY and CDR2 SMNVEV (reference sequence). The CDR3 is CASSFSGEAGVSGDTQYF. CDR3 DNA sequence: TGTGCCAGCAGTTTTTCAGGGGAGGCGGGGGTTTCTGGGGATACGCAGTATTTT.

The chain carries TRBV30 and TRBJ1-2, with D unclear. The CDR3 length is 10 residues. CDR1 GTSNPN and CDR2 SVGIG come from the germline V gene (reference sequence). In DNA form, the CDR3 reads TGTGCGTCTGACTACTATGGCTACACCTTC. Its translation is CASDYYGYTF.

The rearrangement joins TRBV7-9 to TRBJ2-3, with 13 bases lining up with TRBD2. The CDR3 loop spans 16 amino acids. The junction had 8 bases not matched to a gene; V was cut back by 5 bases and J by 6 bases. Germline values: CDR1 SEHNR, CDR2 FQNEAQ (reference sequence). As DNA, the CDR3 is TGTGCCAGCAGCACGGGACTAGCGGGGAGAATGGATACGCAGTATTTT. Amino acids: CASSTGLAGRMDTQYF. Using reference TRBV7-9 and TRBJ2-3 for the parts outside the CDR3, the full variable domain is DTGVSQNPRHKITKRGQNVTFRCDPISEHNRLYWYRQTLGQGPEFLTYFQNEAQLEKSRLLSDRFSAERPKGSFSTLEIQRTEQGDSAMYLCASSTGLAGRMDTQYFGPGTRLTVL.

The V and J genes are TRBV7-2 and TRBJ2-1; the D is unclear. This CDR3 comprises 15 residues. Germline-derived CDR1 and CDR2 are SGHTA and FQGNSA. V lost 1 base and J 4 bases, leaving 11 bases between the germline ends. CDR3 amino acids: CASSLDFTGYNEQFF. The CDR3 DNA reads as TGTGCCAGCAGCTTAGATTTCACGGGTTACAATGAGCAGTTCTTC.

J is TRBJ1-2 and V is TRBV27; 7 nucleotides agree with TRBD1. The germline CDR1 and CDR2 sequences are MNHEY and SMNVEV (reference sequence). The CDR3 extends over 14 amino acids. V trimming: 6 bases; J trimming: 4 bases; junction bases outside the gene matches: 8. The CDR3 sequence is CASSSSGQVYGYTF. The CDR3 region has the DNA TGTGCCAGCAGCTCCTCCGGACAGGTCTATGGCTACACCTTC.

This chain connects TRBV30 to TRBJ2-1; D may be TRBD1 (7 bases). The V end lost 0 bases, the J end lost 4 bases, and 13 bases lay between the germline ends. The CDR3 totals 15 residues. Germline-derived CDR1 and CDR2 are GTSNPN and SVGIG (reference sequence). In DNA, the CDR3 is TGTGCCTGGAGTGTAGGCAGGGGGACTTACAATGAGCAGTTCTTC. It specifies CAWSVGRGTYNEQFF.

The chain links TRBV18 to TRBJ2-5; TRBD1 matches at 10 bases. V lost 0 bases to trimming and J lost 2 bases; unmatched junction nucleotides: 0. From germline, CDR1 is KGHSH and CDR2 LQKENI. The CDR3 covers 15 residues. CDR3 nucleotide sequence: TGTGCCAGCTCACCACCGGGACAGGGGCAAGAGACCCAGTACTTC. Protein product: CASSPPGQGQETQYF.

In regard to this clone: The junction does not match germline at one end; this may be a read error. In the same sample, other DNA sequences code for this CDR3. The rearrangement joins TRBV30 to TRBJ2-3, with a tentative D call TRBD2 (6 bases). This CDR3 is built from 17 residues. CDR1 and CDR2 from the germline V gene are GTSNPN and SVGIG (reference sequence). The CDR3 DNA is TGTGCTTGGAGTGTACTGTCGGGCGGGACTAGCACAGATACGCAGTATTTT. It specifies CAWSVLSGGTSTDTQYF.